Following are 10 T cell receptor beta chains from one sample sequenced in a study of shared clonotypes between healthy human individuals. Data came from immunoSEQ multiplex PCR; TCRdb stores just in-frame clones and leaves some out. The data contain approximately 1.4 million clones, 98% of them singletons. The sequenced sample consisted of naive CD4+ T cells sorted from blood. Subset: CD45RA+ positively selected. All receptors come from a man aged 25 to 40 in good health.

The chain couples TRBV5-6 to TRBJ1-4; 9 bases align to TRBD1. The CDR3 extends over 14 amino acids. Germline V gene lookup returns CDR1 SGHDT and CDR2 YYEEEE. Trimming cost V 3 bases and J 6 bases; bases outside gene matches: 3. DNA for the CDR3: TGTGCCAGCAGCTCCCGGGACAGGGATGAAAAACTGTTTTTT. This sequence encodes CASSSRDRDEKLFF.

The V and J genes are TRBV27 and TRBJ2-7; D may be TRBD2 (6 bases). Per germline, CDR1 MNHEY and CDR2 SMNVEV (reference sequence). V lost 1 base and J lost 4, with 17 bases in between. The CDR3 has 16 residues. DNA for the CDR3: TGTGCCAGCAGTTTATTGTCGGGAGCCCTACCTTACGAGCAGTACTTC. It yields the protein CASSLLSGALPYEQYF.

This chain joins TRBV7-3 and TRBJ2-1; D remains unclear. Germline V gene sequence: CDR1 SGHTA, CDR2 FQGTGA. The ends were cut back, 5 bases at V and 0 bases at J, with 5 bases in the middle. This CDR3 has 13 amino acids. Here the CDR3 reads CASSENSYNEQFF. The CDR3, as DNA: TGTGCCAGCAGCGAAAACTCCTACAATGAGCAGTTCTTC.

The chain uses TRBV7-3 and TRBJ2-3, with D hard to call. There are 13 residues in the CDR3. The germline CDR1 and CDR2 sequences are SGHTA and FQGTGA. V lost 4 bases and J lost 3, with 8 bases in between. CDR3 in DNA: TGTGCCAGCAGCTCCGAGATTACAGATACGCAGTATTTT. Amino acid sequence: CASSSEITDTQYF.

The rearrangement links TRBV29-1 to TRBJ1-1, with D hard to call. Germline CDR1 reads SQVTM; CDR2 reads ANQGSEA. The V end was cut by 5 bases, the J end by 0 bases, with 4 bases between. The CDR3 covers 11 residues. CDR3: CSVLLNTEAFF. The CDR3 bases are TGCAGCGTTTTATTGAACACTGAAGCTTTCTTT.

This sequence joins TRBV2 and TRBJ1-5, with a tentative D call TRBD1 (6 bases). Trimming shortened V by 9 bases and J by 5 bases, and 20 bases separated the two germline ends. The germline gives CDR1 SNHLY, CDR2 FYNNEI. The CDR3 is 15 amino acids. CDR3 sequence reads: CASEQEAGDHQPQHF. The DNA for the CDR3 is TGTGCCAGTGAACAGGAGGCAGGGGACCATCAGCCCCAGCATTTT.

The chain combines TRBV27 with TRBJ2-3; D remains unclear. Deletions cut 7 bases from V and 2 bases from J, with 13 bases between. CDR1 is MNHEY and CDR2 is SMNVEV in the germline V gene (reference sequence). There are 14 residues in the CDR3. CDR3 region: CASKDPFYTDTQYF. The CDR3 DNA follows: TGTGCCAGCAAGGACCCTTTCTACACAGATACGCAGTATTTT.

The chain links TRBV19 to TRBJ2-1; unclear D gene. Deletions cut 8 bases from V and 7 bases from J, with 12 bases between. Germline CDR1 LNHDA, CDR2 SQIVND (reference sequence). The CDR3 has 12 amino acids. In nucleotides, the CDR3 is TGTGCCAGTCGGTCGGTTTCAAATGAGCAGTTCTTC. Translation: CASRSVSNEQFF.

This chain links TRBV27 with TRBJ2-5, with D uncertain. The CDR3 spans 13 residues. Germline CDR1 is MNHEY and CDR2 is SMNVEV (reference sequence). Trimming pared 8 bases from V and 5 bases from J, leaving 15 bases between. CDR3 loop: CASGSQVFETQYF. DNA of the CDR3: TGTGCCAGCGGTAGTCAGGTCTTCGAGACCCAGTACTTC.

The chain carries TRBV18 and TRBJ2-7; 9 positions match TRBD1. Trimming cost V 5 bases and J 4 bases; bases outside gene matches: 12. The V gene's germline CDR1 is KGHSH and CDR2 LQKENI. This CDR3 is 16 amino acids long. The CDR3 DNA reads TGTGCCAGCTCAAATTACCCCGGACAGGGGAGGTACGAGCAGTACTTC. Translated: CASSNYPGQGRYEQYF.